This T cell receptor (beta chain) was obtained from a study of T cells after yellow fever vaccination. Each CDR3 protein gets one entry after TCRdb re-called the 5' RACE reads with MiXCR. The sample contains 620,000 or so distinct CDR3 sequences, 9% to 15% of which appear only once. Notes on this clonotype: The target antigen is unknown.

Study-level points and caveats: Clonotypes appearing in both CD4 and CD8 compartments existed, and their share was small. Reappearance after the booster was observed for most primary-vaccination clones (96% CD4, roughly 90% CD8).

CDR3 size: 13 residues. CDR1 ENHRY and CDR2 SYGVKD come from the germline V gene. Trimming took off 8 bases at V and 4 bases at J, with 14 bases between the two ends. The gene calls are TRBV10-3 and TRBJ2-5; D possibly uses TRBD1 or TRBD2 (6 bases each). This TCR came from a man younger than 45 who received the YFV17D yellow fever vaccine. Sequencing was performed on PBMCs, taken on the day of the yellow fever booster vaccination. This CDR3 is CAIGGGEAETQYF. The CDR3 region has the DNA TGTGCCATCGGGGGCGGGGAGGCAGAGACCCAGTACTTC.